This TCR beta chain was sequenced during a study of regulatory T cells in long-lasting Graves disease. Overall study results and limits: Newly diagnosed Graves' patients exceeded persistent ones in TCR diversity. Few sampled subjects may have lowered accuracy. There was favoring of TRBV28, TRBJ1-2 and TRBJ2-5 in persistent disease. Whereas new patients shared about 980 public clonotypes, persistent patients shared more, at 2,500 to 3,500.

The germline V gene encodes CDR1 SGDLS and CDR2 YYNGEE. This CDR3 is 12 amino acids long. V dropped 1 base and J dropped 7 bases, with 8 bases sitting between them. Time point of the sample: persistent/refractory GD, antithyroid drugs over 5 years with positive TRAb. Isolated PBMC RNA provided the starting material for the TCR library. Comment on this clonotype: The antigen remains unidentified.

TCR beta libraries were built with iRepertoire HTBI primers and Arm-PCR of CDR3 regions. TCRdb used MiXCR to reprocess the multiplex PCR reads, holding one entry per CDR3 protein. The sample shows hundreds of thousands of distinct CDR3 sequences, approximately 22% of them seen only once. The sequencing here drew on peripheral blood mononuclear cells (PBMCs), taken when the disease was refractory, from a patient treated with antithyroid drugs. This receptor was identified in a female donor with Graves disease. This chain joins TRBV9 and TRBJ1-1, with a tentative D call TRBD1 (5 bases). In DNA, the CDR3 is TGTGCCAGCAGCGTAATGGACAATGAAGCTTTCTTT. It specifies CASSVMDNEAFF.